This T cell receptor (beta chain) came from a study of beta chain features in type 1 diabetes (dated by TCRdb to the late 2010s). Background on the whole study: Patients and healthy donors did not differ in mean age, gender distribution, total cell number or subset yield. Regulatory and stem cell-like memory subsets were obtained from only 8 patients and about 8 healthy donors, while naive and central memory subsets were obtained from all 30 or so donors. A total of over 95,000,000 sorted cells were examined across all samples, and RNA yield correlated strongly with the number of cells per subset. In the study, recently diagnosed type 1 diabetes patients and matched healthy donors were compared on the TCRB repertoires of their sorted circulating CD4+ T cell subsets. Overall study results and their limits: At VDJ recombination sites, patients with type 1 diabetes made fewer insertions and deleted more nucleotides, a pattern implying thymic rearrangement abnormalities. A moderate but significant shortening of TCRB CDR3 length was observed in type 1 diabetes patients in all four CD4+ subsets. Naive, central memory and regulatory TCRB repertoires appeared to be more similar among patients than among healthy donors. Shorter templates might have been favored by PCR, but patient and control samples were amplified and corrected together, so both groups would have been affected equally by any skew. Only small numbers of individuals were included in the HLA sub-analyses, which left unresolved whether HLA type had any influence on TCRB rearrangement. Because cDNA was sequenced instead of genomic DNA, highly expressing activated cells could be over-represented, though the groups showed no difference in activation or CD3 levels.

For this clone: Its antigen target is currently unknown. Qualities for individual bases were not recorded, and no much larger clone is one base off.

The entire amount of isolated RNA was reverse transcribed using the High Capacity cDNA Reverse Transcription Kit, so the sequenced TCRB transcripts were expressed ones. Naive, central memory and regulatory T cell samples underwent deep immunoSEQ sequencing, averaging around 4 million total reads per sample. Sorted cells were lysed in RLT buffer and RNA was extracted with DNase-treated RNeasy Micro or Mini kits, depending on cell number. Each cell subset was processed separately to prevent cross-contamination, with patient and healthy donor samples processed together. The immunoSEQ multiplex PCR was used to amplify TCRB sequences from cDNA, yielding 87-bp fragments that span the CDR3 region. The amplicons were sequenced using the Illumina HiSeq platform. Per the original workflow: Synthetic template baselines were used to correct PCR bias computationally, reads within Hamming distance 2 were collapsed together, and singletons that could not be merged were discarded. Reads were aligned against IMGT to assign V, D and J genes, CDR3 length and insertions or deletions at six rearrangement sites. Clonotype counts were normalized to sorted cell number within each subset before computing true diversity and Gini coefficients with the tcR R package. Repertoire sharing was quantified using the overlap coefficient calculated on TCRB nucleotide sequences. TCRdb took this table from immuneACCESS and kept in-frame rearrangements with V and J called. Such tables lack part of the clones; where checked against another copy, unresolved V genes explain under half of the gap, and the rest is unexplained. Clone size and V and J calls were adopted from that table, with D and trimming inferred from the DNA. This sample is represented by 30,000 to 40,000 clones; 64% of them were singletons. The ten largest clones represent 2% to 2.5% of the sample.

From each donor, a single peripheral blood sample of about 110 mL on average was drawn into heparinised tubes. A BD FACSAria II was used to sort naive, central memory, regulatory and stem cell-like memory CD4+ T cells with a panel that included CD45RO, CCR7, CD25, CD127, CD95 and CD27. A purity above 95% was achieved for all sorted populations. PBMCs were separated immediately by Lymphoprep density gradient centrifugation and were stained directly, without being cultured. Samples were stained and sorted in pairs, with one healthy donor and one patient per experiment, so that batch effects were minimized. From its cysteine to its phenylalanine, the CDR3 spans 11 amino acids. The sequence is cut down to CDR3 DNA, 33 bases in frame from base 1. Deletion took 3 bases off V and 4 bases off J, with a span of 3 bases between the germline ends. According to the germline V gene (reference sequence), CDR1 reads SEHNR and CDR2 reads FQNEAQ.

This receptor was obtained from a woman aged 25 to 45 in good health. The sequencing sample was made of Tregs from blood. The cell subset or site label, read with the paper, signifies: regulatory CD4+ T cells. The rearrangement joined TRBV7-9 to TRBJ2-5, with an unclear D gene assignment. This receptor carries the CDR3 CASSFRETQYF. The sequenced DNA: TGTGCCAGCAGCTTCCGAGAGACCCAGTACTTC.